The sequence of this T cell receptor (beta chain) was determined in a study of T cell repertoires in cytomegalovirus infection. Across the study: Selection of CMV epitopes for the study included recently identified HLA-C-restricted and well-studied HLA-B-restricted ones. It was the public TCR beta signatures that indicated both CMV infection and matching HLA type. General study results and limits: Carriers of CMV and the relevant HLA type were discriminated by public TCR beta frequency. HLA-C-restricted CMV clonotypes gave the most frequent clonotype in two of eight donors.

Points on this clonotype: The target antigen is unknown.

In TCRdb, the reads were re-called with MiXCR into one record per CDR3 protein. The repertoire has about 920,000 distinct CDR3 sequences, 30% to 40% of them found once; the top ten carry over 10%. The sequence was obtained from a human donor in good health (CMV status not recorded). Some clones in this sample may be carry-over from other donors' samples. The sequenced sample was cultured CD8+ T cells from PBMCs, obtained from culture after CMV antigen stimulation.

CDR3 sequence (DNA): TGCAGCTCCTGGGACACCGCTTCTGAGCAGTTCTTC. It translates to CSSWDTASEQFF. The J gene is TRBJ2-1, the V gene TRBV29-1; D is perhaps TRBD1 (6 bases). Germline V gene sequence: CDR1 SQVTM, CDR2 ANQGSEA. The length of the CDR3 is 12 residues. Trimming pared 8 bases from V and 9 bases from J, leaving 17 bases between.